This TCR beta chain originates from a study of CD8+CD57+ T cells in acquired aplastic anemia (dated by TCRdb to the late 2010s). Regarding the research as a whole: DNA extracted from sorted CD4+ and CD8+ cells had a mean of 3.2 ug, with a range of about 0.2 to 30 ug. For healthy donor samples, the average read count was about 10.8 million for CD4+ cells and around 12 million for CD8+ cells.

Germline trimming: 4 bases from V, 12 bases from J; junction bases outside gene matches: 3. Counted from cysteine to phenylalanine, this CDR3 has 11 amino acids. The only DNA kept is the CDR3, 33 bases in frame from the first base. The germline V gene gives CDR1 as KGHDR and CDR2 as SFDVKD. What the study reported, not specific to this receptor: Patients and healthy controls showed no significant difference in CD8+ Simpson's diversity (P=0.060). Roughly 31 CD8+ CDR3 sequences were shared between patients and controls but appeared highly expressed in patients and within their immunodominant clones.

Profiling of TCR beta VDJ combinations and CDR3 sequences used genomic DNA as the template. An Illumina HiSeq 2000 was the platform used for TCR repertoire sequencing. Turning to the authors' computational methods: Repertoire assessment relied on Simpson's diversity index, CDR3 size and DJ length profiles, and TRBV/TRBJ rearrangement plots. The most abundant DNA sequence in the deep sequencing data was defined as the immunodominant clone. CDR3 amino acid sequences were checked for sharing across subjects and were also compared against the VDJdb database and published repertoires. In-frame beta chains were kept once TCRdb had trimmed the public reads at Q25 with fastp and called clones with MiXCR. Entries are consolidated by CDR3 protein sequence, retaining the most common genes and DNA. V and J calls and clone size were set by TCRdb, not the authors. In this sample the table shows about 190,000 distinct CDR3 sequences, 54% of which occur a single time. Of the sample, around a sixth is held by the ten largest clones.

In the study, sorted CD4+ and CD8+ blood T cells from patients with severe aplastic anemia and from healthy subjects underwent deep sequencing of TCR repertoires. Ficoll-Paque density gradient centrifugation was used to isolate peripheral blood mononuclear cells. Before DNA extraction, CD4+ and CD8+ T cells were sorted by FACS or by magnetic beads. Regarding this clonotype: Its binding antigen is unknown. No base quality information exists; no much larger clone differs at one position.

Material: sorted CD4+, CD8+, or CD8+CD57+ T cells (not recorded which) from PBMCs. The sequence joins TRBV24-1 to TRBJ1-1, with 8 central nucleotides matching TRBD1. The sequence was obtained from a human donor in good health, serving as a control. The DNA is as follows: TGTGCCACCAGTGAGTGGACAGGGCCTTTCTTT. It translates as CATSEWTGPFF.